The entry that follows covers one T cell receptor (beta chain) sequence. The antigen is undetermined. This sample is part of a study of neoadjuvant anti-PD-1 for oral cavity cancer. Overall study context: Nivolumab at 3 mg/kg was mostly given biweekly, three to four doses, pre-surgery. Study findings and constraints: With three patients per group, TCR findings need larger cohorts.

Survey sequencing of tumors mostly used 4 to 5 ug DNA, two replicates. Libraries were prepared by immunoSEQ multiplex PCR; TCRdb keeps only in-frame clonotypes and omits some of them. Of approximately 12,000 clones in the sample, about 61% were seen once. V was cut by 7 bases and J by 0 bases, with 8 bases left in between. The CDR3 contains 13 residues. Germline-derived CDR1 and CDR2 are MNHNY and SVGAGI (reference sequence). The specimen was tumor tissue, collected before nivolumab (anti-PD-1) treatment. The origin of this receptor is a person aged 35-80 years with oral cavity squamous cell carcinoma. The donor label of this sample is uncertain. The rearrangement joins TRBV6-6 to TRBJ2-3; no firm D call. The CDR3 nucleotides are TGTGCCAGCACCCTCGGGAGCACAGATACGCAGTATTTT. It specifies CASTLGSTDTQYF.